This is a list of T cell receptor beta chains from one sample in a study of CD8 T cells in ankylosing spondylitis. TCRdb analysed the 5' RACE reads with MiXCR anew, one entry per CDR3 protein. The table has around 39,000 distinct CDR3 sequences, approximately 15% seen once. The sample consisted of blood. The origin of the receptors is a male donor with ankylosing spondylitis or in good health (not recorded which). CDR3s include the opening cysteine and the closing phenylalanine or tryptophan. The D gene is left open where the match is weak. The size of a clone is reported for some rows only, either as once, few or many, or as a class for expanded clones.

>TRBV7-2|-|TRBJ2-2|TRBD2
TGTGCCAGCAGCCGACCCCCGAGCGGGACCAACACCGGGGAGCTGTTTTTT
CASSRPPSGTNTGELFF
>TRBV7-3|-|TRBJ2-3|-
TGTGCCAGCACCCGGGACTTCGTAGATACGCAGTATTTT
CASTRDFVDTQYF
>TRBV4-2|few|TRBJ2-2|TRBD1
TGTGCCAGCACCCCAAATCAGGGGGTTCCCGGGGAGCTGTTTTTT
CASTPNQGVPGELFF
>TRBV5-1|few|TRBJ2-1|-
TGCGCCAGCAGCTTGGCCTTGGGGAGCGGCTACAATGAGCAGTTCTTC
CASSLALGSGYNEQFF
>TRBV20-1|few|TRBJ2-5|-
TGCAGTGCTAGGGTTGGGGCAGCCGAGACCCAGTACTTC
CSARVGAAETQYF
>TRBV29-1|few|TRBJ1-1|-
TGCAGCGCGAACGGCGGTGGGGTGGTGGCTTTCTTT
CSANGGGVVAFF
>TRBV7-3|-|TRBJ1-1|-
TGTGCCAGCAGCTTAACCTCTCGGACAGCCCTAAACACTGAAGCTTTCTTT
CASSLTSRTALNTEAFF
>TRBV28|-|TRBJ1-4|TRBD1
TGTGCCAGCAGAGACAGACAGGGCTCTGAAAAACTGTTTTTT
CASRDRQGSEKLFF
>TRBV12-3/TRBV12-4|-|TRBJ2-2|-
TGTGCCAGCAGCTTGGAGATCACCGGGGAGCTGTTTTTT
CASSLEITGELFF
>TRBV28|few|TRBJ2-1|TRBD2
TGTGCCAGCAGTTCCGGGACTAGCGGGCCTTTGAATGAGCAGTTCTTC
CASSSGTSGPLNEQFF
>TRBV12-3/TRBV12-4|-|TRBJ2-3|-
TGTGCCAGCAGTCGAGGCCCGACGATCAGGGATACGCAGTATTTT
CASSRGPTIRDTQYF
>TRBV28|-|TRBJ2-3|TRBD1
TGTGCCAGCACCGAGCCCTGGACAGGGTTTCAAGATACGCAGTATTTT
CASTEPWTGFQDTQYF
>TRBV7-9|-|TRBJ2-1|TRBD1
TGTGCCAGCAGCTTGGGACAGGGCGGGATCTACAATGAGCAGTTCTTC
CASSLGQGGIYNEQFF